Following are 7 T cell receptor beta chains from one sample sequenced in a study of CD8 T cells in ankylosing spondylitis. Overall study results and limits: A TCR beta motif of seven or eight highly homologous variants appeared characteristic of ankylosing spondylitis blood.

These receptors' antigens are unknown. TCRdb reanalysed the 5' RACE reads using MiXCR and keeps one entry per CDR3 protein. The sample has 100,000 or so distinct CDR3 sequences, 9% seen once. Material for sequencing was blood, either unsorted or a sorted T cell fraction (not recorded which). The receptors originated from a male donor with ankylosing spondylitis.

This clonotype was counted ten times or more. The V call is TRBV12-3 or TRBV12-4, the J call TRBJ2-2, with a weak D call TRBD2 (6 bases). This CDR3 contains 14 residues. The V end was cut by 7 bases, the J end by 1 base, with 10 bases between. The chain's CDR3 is CASNFGGNTGELFF. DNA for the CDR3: TGTGCCAGCAATTTCGGGGGGAACACCGGGGAGCTGTTTTTT.

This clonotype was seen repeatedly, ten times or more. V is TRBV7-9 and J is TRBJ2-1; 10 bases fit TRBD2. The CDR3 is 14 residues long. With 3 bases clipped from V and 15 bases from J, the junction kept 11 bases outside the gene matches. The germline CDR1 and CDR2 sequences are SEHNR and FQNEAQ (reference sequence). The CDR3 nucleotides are TGTGCCAGCAGCTTTCAAGCGGGAGGGACTTTTCGGTTCTTC. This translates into CASSFQAGGTFRFF. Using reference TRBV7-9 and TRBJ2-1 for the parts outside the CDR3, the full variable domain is DTGVSQNPRHKITKRGQNVTFRCDPISEHNRLYWYRQTLGQGPEFLTYFQNEAQLEKSRLLSDRFSAERPKGSFSTLEIQRTEQGDSAMYLCASSFQAGGTFRFFGPGTRLTVL.

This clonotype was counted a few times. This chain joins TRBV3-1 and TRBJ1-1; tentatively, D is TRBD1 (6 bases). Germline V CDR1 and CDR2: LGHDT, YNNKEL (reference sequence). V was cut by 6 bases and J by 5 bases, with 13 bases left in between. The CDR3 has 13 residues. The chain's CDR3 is CASSISGATEAFF. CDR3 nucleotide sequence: TGTGCCAGCAGTATCTCGGGGGCGACTGAAGCTTTCTTT.

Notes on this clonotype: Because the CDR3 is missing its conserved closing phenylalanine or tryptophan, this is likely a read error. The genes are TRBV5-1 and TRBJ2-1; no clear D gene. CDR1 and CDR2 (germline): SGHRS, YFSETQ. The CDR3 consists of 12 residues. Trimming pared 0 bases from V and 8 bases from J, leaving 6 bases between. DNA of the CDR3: TGCGCCAGCAGCTTGGCCGGTGATGAGCAGTTCCTC. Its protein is CASSLAGDEQFL.

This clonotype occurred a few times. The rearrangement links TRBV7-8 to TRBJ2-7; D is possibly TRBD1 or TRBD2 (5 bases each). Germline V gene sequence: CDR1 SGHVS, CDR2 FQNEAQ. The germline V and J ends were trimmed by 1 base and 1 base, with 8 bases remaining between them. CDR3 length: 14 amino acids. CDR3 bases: TGTGCCAGCAGCTTAGGAGGGGCTTCCTACGAGCAGTACGTC. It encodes CASSLGGASYEQYV.

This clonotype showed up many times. The CDR3: CASSIDWGTNTEAFF. In DNA, the CDR3 is TGTGCCAGTAGTATAGATTGGGGGACGAACACTGAAGCTTTCTTT. The chain uses TRBV19 and TRBJ1-1; perhaps TRBD1 as D (5 bases). The V and J ends lost 0 bases and 1 base respectively, with 9 bases between them. In germline, CDR1 is LNHDA, CDR2 SQIVND (reference sequence). The CDR3 is made up of 15 amino acids.

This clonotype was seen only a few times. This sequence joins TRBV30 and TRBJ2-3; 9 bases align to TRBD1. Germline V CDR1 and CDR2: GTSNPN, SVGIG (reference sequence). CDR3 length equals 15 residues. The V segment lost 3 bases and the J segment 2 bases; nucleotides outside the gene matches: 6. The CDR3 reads CAWSRDRAFTDTQYF. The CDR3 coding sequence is TGTGCCTGGAGCCGGGACAGGGCATTCACAGATACGCAGTATTTT.